This is a list of T cell receptor beta chains from one sample in a study of CD8 T cells in ankylosing spondylitis. One entry per CDR3 protein, called by TCRdb with MiXCR from the 5' RACE reads. The profile shows 210,000 or so distinct CDR3 sequences, roughly 25% of them singletons. Sequenced input: blood, either unsorted or a sorted T cell fraction (not recorded which). All receptors come from a male donor with ankylosing spondylitis or in good health (not recorded which). The CDR3 runs from the conserved cysteine through the conserved F or W.

CDR3 protein	V gene	J gene
CSVGSGTGGETQYF	TRBV29-1	TRBJ2-5
CASSPTGVETQYF	TRBV18	TRBJ2-5
CASSSSGHQETQYF	TRBV11-3	TRBJ2-5
CASSPLRTGELFF	TRBV6-1	TRBJ2-2
CASSYSWESTDTQYF	TRBV6-5	TRBJ2-3
CAISDPGRQGGNQPQHF	TRBV10-3	TRBJ1-5
CASSWGRVSNTEAFF	TRBV7-2	TRBJ1-1
CASSYWAGSNQPQHF	TRBV6-2/TRBV6-3	TRBJ1-5
CASSASGSSYNEQFF	TRBV9	TRBJ2-1
CASNRGGTTNEKLFF	TRBV12-3/TRBV12-4	TRBJ1-4
CASIWGAVANEQFF	TRBV12-3/TRBV12-4	TRBJ2-1
CSAHLQGWETQYF	TRBV29-1	TRBJ2-5
CASSYPAGAYNEQFF	TRBV6-2/TRBV6-3	TRBJ2-1
CASSQGLAGGNYNEQFF	TRBV4-2	TRBJ2-1
CASSFDRETQYF	TRBV5-1	TRBJ2-5
CASSHRTGLSPLHF	TRBV5-6	TRBJ1-6
CASSQGLAGAYEQYF	TRBV4-3	TRBJ2-7
CASTEGQRRTDTQYF	TRBV11-2	TRBJ2-3
CSARPQGPRGHTF	TRBV20-1	TRBJ1-2
CASSPRTSGRLPDTQYF	TRBV12-3/TRBV12-4	TRBJ2-3
CSVRDRGPNQPQHF	TRBV29-1	TRBJ1-5
CASSLGQNYQETQYF	TRBV12-3/TRBV12-4	TRBJ2-5
CASSPPQTGDRETQYF	TRBV18	TRBJ2-5
CSAPGRGTEAFF	TRBV20-1	TRBJ1-1
CASMGSTSTDTQYF	TRBV5-1	TRBJ2-3
CASSPGAGEKFEQYF	TRBV18	TRBJ2-7
CASSYGTGGSGANVLTF	TRBV27	TRBJ2-6